The 18 T cell receptor beta chains reported below all come from one sample, sequenced in a study of shared clonotypes between healthy human individuals. This table comes from immunoSEQ multiplex PCR, and its TCRdb copy is limited to in-frame clones, with some not included. The sample records millions of clones, 95% being singletons. Sequencing was done on a sample of naive CD4+ T cells sorted from blood. Noted subset: CD45RA+ positively selected. These receptors all come from a man in his late teens or twenties in good health.

V gene TRBV27 combines with J gene TRBJ2-7; no definite D call. Germline loops: CDR1 MNHEY, CDR2 SMNVEV (reference sequence). V was pared by 5 bases and J by 0 bases, with 11 bases between. The length of the CDR3 is 14 residues. CDR3 DNA sequence: TGTGCCAGCAGTCCACGGTTTAGCTCCTACGAGCAGTACTTC. This codes for CASSPRFSSYEQYF.

The V call is TRBV6-6, the J call TRBJ2-7; D is unresolved. V shed 2 bases and J shed 3 bases, with 8 bases lying between them. Germline V gives CDR1 MNHNY, CDR2 SVGAGI (reference sequence). The CDR3 length is 13 residues. CDR3 residues: CASSYDGLYEQYF. CDR3 nucleotides: TGTGCCAGCAGTTACGACGGGCTCTACGAGCAGTACTTC.

V usage is TRBV10-3 and J usage is TRBJ2-3; no clear D gene. CDR1 ENHRY and CDR2 SYGVKD come from the germline V gene. CDR3 length equals 16 residues. V lost 4 bases to trimming and J lost 4 bases, with 18 bases between them. The CDR3 DNA sequence: TGTGCCATCAGTGGCCCCCGAGGTTCTCGAGCAGATACGCAGTATTTT. It translates to CAISGPRGSRADTQYF.

The chain uses TRBV7-3 and TRBJ2-1, with TRBD2 identical over 8 bases. The CDR3 spans 15 residues. Trimming removed 0 bases from V and 5 bases from J; junction bases left unmatched: 3. Per the germline V gene, CDR1 is SGHTA and CDR2 is FQGTGA. For the CDR3, the DNA is TGTGCCAGCAGCTTAACTAGCGGGGTAAACAATGAGCAGTTCTTC. Translation: CASSLTSGVNNEQFF.

V is TRBV25-1 and J is TRBJ1-1, with a possible D match to TRBD1 (6 bases). V shed 3 bases and J shed 4 bases, with 12 bases lying between them. The germline V gene encodes CDR1 MGHDK and CDR2 SYGVNS. This CDR3 has 14 amino acids. The CDR3 DNA sequence: TGTGCCAGCAGTGATGCCAGGGGAGGCACTGAAGCTTTCTTT. Its translation: CASSDARGGTEAFF.

Worth noting for this clone: The same CDR3 arises from other DNA sequences in this sample as well. The CDR3, as DNA: TGCGCCAGCAGCTTGAAGACAGGTAACACCGGGGAGCTGTTTTTT. It specifies CASSLKTGNTGELFF. This sequence joins TRBV5-1 and TRBJ2-2, with D possibly being TRBD1 (6 bases). The CDR3 runs to 15 residues. CDR1 and CDR2 (germline): SGHRS, YFSETQ. Trimming left V 1 base short and J 2 bases short, with 9 bases between.

Here the CDR3 reads CASSPVGGYSYEQYF. The CDR3, as DNA: TGTGCCAGCAGCCCCGTGGGGGGCTACTCCTACGAGCAGTACTTC. This rearrangement joins TRBV6-5 to TRBJ2-7, with D perhaps assigned TRBD1 or TRBD2 (6 bases each). The CDR3 contains 15 residues. V lost 6 bases and J 0 bases, leaving 15 bases between the germline ends. Per the germline V gene, CDR1 is MNHEY and CDR2 is SVGAGI.

This sequence joins TRBV5-4 and TRBJ2-1; the D is unclear. The CDR3 extends over 15 amino acids. V lost 4 bases and J lost 8, with 19 bases in between. CDR1 and CDR2 (germline): SGHNT, YYREEE (reference sequence). DNA for the CDR3: TGTGCCAGCAGCCCTTCGCGATCCAATTGGGATGAGCAGTTCTTC. Its translation: CASSPSRSNWDEQFF.

V usage is TRBV7-9 and J usage is TRBJ1-6, with 10 bases lining up with TRBD1. Germline V gene lookup returns CDR1 SEHNR and CDR2 FQNEAQ (reference sequence). The CDR3 covers 15 residues. Trimming at V came to 5 bases and at J to 10 bases, leaving 8 bases not matched to a gene. The CDR3 spells CASSPGTGVESPLHF. CDR3 in DNA: TGTGCCAGCAGCCCGGGGACAGGGGTCGAGTCACCCCTCCACTTT.

The genes are TRBV10-3 and TRBJ1-5; 12 bases are shared with TRBD1. Per the germline V gene, CDR1 is ENHRY and CDR2 is SYGVKD. The CDR3 is made up of 15 amino acids. The V segment lost 2 bases and the J segment 6 bases; nucleotides outside the gene matches: 2. Here the CDR3 reads CAISEGTGGRQPQHF. In DNA form, the CDR3 reads TGTGCCATCAGTGAGGGGACAGGGGGCCGTCAGCCCCAGCATTTT.

The chain carries TRBV2 and TRBJ2-7; 7 bases fit TRBD2. CDR3 length equals 16 residues. From germline, CDR1 is SNHLY and CDR2 FYNNEI. Losses at the gene ends were 6 bases for V and 6 bases for J; bases not matched to a gene: 17. In DNA form, the CDR3 reads TGTGCCAGCAGGGGCGTTGGAGCGGGGCCGGCCGGCGAGCAGTACTTC. Residues: CASRGVGAGPAGEQYF.

Points on this clone: Other DNA sequences within the sample encode an identical CDR3. J is TRBJ2-6 and V is TRBV5-1; tentative D call: TRBD2 (5 bases). Trimming pared 6 bases from V and 1 base from J, leaving 8 bases between. Germline lookup yields CDR1 SGHRS and CDR2 YFSETQ. The CDR3 spans 14 residues. As DNA, the CDR3 is TGCGCCAGCACTAGGGAGTCTGGGGCCAACGTCCTGACTTTC. It codes for CASTRESGANVLTF.

V and J are TRBV7-9 and TRBJ1-6, with D perhaps matching TRBD1 (5 bases). The V gene's germline CDR1 is SEHNR and CDR2 FQNEAQ (reference sequence). V was shortened by 7 bases and J by 9 bases, with 19 bases between the two germline ends. CDR3 length: 15 amino acids. The CDR3 sequence is CASTTLEGRGSPLHF. The CDR3 DNA follows: TGTGCCAGCACTACCCTGGAGGGGCGCGGTTCACCCCTCCACTTT. The full variable domain, with the rest looked up from reference TRBV7-9 and TRBJ1-6, is DTGVSQNPRHKITKRGQNVTFRCDPISEHNRLYWYRQTLGQGPEFLTYFQNEAQLEKSRLLSDRFSAERPKGSFSTLEIQRTEQGDSAMYLCASTTLEGRGSPLHFGNGTRLTVT.

This clone has a single count. The V and J genes are TRBV2 and TRBJ2-7; 8 bases line up with TRBD1. After removal of 6 bases from V and 2 bases from J, the junction contained 3 bases not matched to a gene. This CDR3 spans 13 amino acids. The germline CDR1 and CDR2 sequences are SNHLY and FYNNEI. CDR3 region: CASRTGAAYEQYF. As DNA, the CDR3 is TGTGCCAGCAGGACAGGGGCGGCCTACGAGCAGTACTTC.

A single count supports this clone. Other DNA sequences in the sample encode the same CDR3. V and J are TRBV4-1 and TRBJ2-7; possibly TRBD1 or TRBD2 for D (5 bases each). In germline, CDR1 is MGHRA, CDR2 YSYEKL. This CDR3 is built from 12 residues. The ends were cut back, 3 bases at V and 2 bases at J, with 5 bases in the middle. CDR3 residues: CASSQGPYEQYF. Written as DNA, the CDR3 is TGCGCCAGCAGCCAGGGACCCTACGAGCAGTACTTC.

The J gene is TRBJ2-7, the V gene TRBV19; 7 nucleotides agree with TRBD1. CDR1 and CDR2 from the germline V gene are LNHDA and SQIVND (reference sequence). The CDR3 runs to 15 residues. The V gene end was trimmed by 2 bases and the J gene end by 6 bases; junction bases not matched to a gene: 10. For the CDR3, the DNA is TGTGCCAGTAGTATATCACAGGGGATAGCCTCCGAGCAGTACTTC. This encodes CASSISQGIASEQYF.

The gene calls are TRBV2 and TRBJ1-6, with TRBD1 matching over 8 bases. J gave up 5 bases and V 3 bases, and 3 bases lay outside the gene matches. Germline V gene sequence: CDR1 SNHLY, CDR2 FYNNEI. The CDR3 runs to 15 residues. The CDR3 region has the DNA TGTGCCAGCAGTGAGAGGGGACAGGATAATTCACCCCTCCACTTT. Its protein product is CASSERGQDNSPLHF.

As regards this clone: The sample contains more than one DNA sequence encoding this CDR3. The V call is TRBV28, the J call TRBJ1-1, with no clear D. The germline gives CDR1 MDHEN, CDR2 SYDVKM. Deletions cut 2 bases from V and 4 bases from J, with 8 bases between. The CDR3 sequence is 13 residues long. CDR3 protein: CASSLRGSTEAFF. The CDR3 DNA reads TGTGCCAGCAGTTTAAGAGGGTCCACTGAAGCTTTCTTT.